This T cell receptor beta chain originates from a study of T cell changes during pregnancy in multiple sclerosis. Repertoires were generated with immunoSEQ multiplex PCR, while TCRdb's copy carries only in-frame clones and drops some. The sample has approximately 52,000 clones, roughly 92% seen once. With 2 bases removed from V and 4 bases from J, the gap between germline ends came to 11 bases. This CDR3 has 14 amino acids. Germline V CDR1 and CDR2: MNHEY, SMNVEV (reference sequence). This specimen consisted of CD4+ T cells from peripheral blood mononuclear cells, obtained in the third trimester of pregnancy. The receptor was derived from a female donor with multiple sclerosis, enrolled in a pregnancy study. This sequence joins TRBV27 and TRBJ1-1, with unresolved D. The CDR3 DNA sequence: TGTGCCAGCAGTTTAAGAGGGTTAGGCACTGAAGCTTTCTTT. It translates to CASSLRGLGTEAFF.